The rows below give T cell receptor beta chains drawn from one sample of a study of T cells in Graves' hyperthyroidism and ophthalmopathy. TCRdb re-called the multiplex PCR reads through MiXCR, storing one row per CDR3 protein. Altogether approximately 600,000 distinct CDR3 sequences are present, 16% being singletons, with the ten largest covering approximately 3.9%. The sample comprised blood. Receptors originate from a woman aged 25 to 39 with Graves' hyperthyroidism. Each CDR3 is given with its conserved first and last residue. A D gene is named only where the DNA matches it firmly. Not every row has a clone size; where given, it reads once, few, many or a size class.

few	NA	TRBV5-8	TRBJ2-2	CASSLADGYTGELFF	TGTGCCAGCAGCTTGGCCGACGGGTACACCGGGGAGCTGTTTTTT
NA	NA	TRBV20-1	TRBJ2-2	CSASGLENTGELFF	TGCAGTGCTAGTGGACTGGAAAACACCGGGGAGCTGTTTTTT
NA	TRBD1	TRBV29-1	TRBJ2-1	CSVPGQGGNEQFF	TGCAGCGTGCCGGGACAGGGGGGTAATGAGCAGTTCTTC
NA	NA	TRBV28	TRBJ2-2	CASSGWGLNTGELFF	TGTGCCAGCAGTGGGTGGGGGTTAAACACCGGGGAGCTGTTTTTT
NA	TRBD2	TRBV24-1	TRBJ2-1	CAARLAGRDEQFF	TGTGCCGCCAGACTAGCGGGAAGGGATGAGCAGTTCTTC
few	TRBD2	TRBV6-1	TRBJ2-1	CASSSTESGSVYNEQFF	TGTGCCAGCAGTTCCACCGAAAGCGGGAGCGTTTACAATGAGCAGTTCTTC
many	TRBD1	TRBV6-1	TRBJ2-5	CASSEPGQGSETQYF	TGTGCCAGCAGCGAACCGGGACAGGGGTCGGAGACCCAGTACTTC
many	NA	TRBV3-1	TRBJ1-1	CASSQVSSAEAFF	TGTGCCAGCAGCCAAGTTTCATCCGCTGAAGCTTTCTTT
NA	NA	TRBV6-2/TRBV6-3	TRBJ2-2	CASSYSIQGTGELFF	TGTGCCAGCAGTTACTCGATCCAGGGAACCGGGGAGCTGTTTTTT
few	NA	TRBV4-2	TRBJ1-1	CASTVDGEAFF	TGTGCCAGCACCGTGGACGGTGAAGCCTTCTTT
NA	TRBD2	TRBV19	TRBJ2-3	CASSFVRTSISTDTQYF	TGTGCCAGTAGCTTCGTGCGGACTAGCATTAGCACAGATACGCAGTATTTT
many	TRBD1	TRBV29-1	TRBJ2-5	CSVERTGRETQYF	TGCAGCGTTGAAAGGACAGGGAGAGAGACCCAGTACTTC
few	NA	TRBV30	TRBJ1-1	CAWSRGGFGEAFF	TGTGCCTGGAGTCGGGGGGGGTTCGGTGAAGCTTTCTTT
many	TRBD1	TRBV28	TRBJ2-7	CASSSGQGPYEQYF	TGTGCCAGCAGCTCAGGACAGGGCCCCTACGAGCAGTACTTC
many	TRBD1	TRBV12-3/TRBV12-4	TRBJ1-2	CASSWDRYYGYTF	TGTGCCAGCAGTTGGGACAGATACTATGGCTACACCTTC
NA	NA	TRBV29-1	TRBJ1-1	CSVEVGSLNTEAFF	TGCAGCGTTGAAGTAGGGAGTTTGAACACTGAAGCTTTCTTT
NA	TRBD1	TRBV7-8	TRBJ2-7	CASSSRTGGSREQYF	TGTGCCAGCAGCTCAAGGACAGGGGGCAGTCGGGAGCAGTACTTC
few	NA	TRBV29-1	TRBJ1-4	CSVEGSYEKLFF	TGCAGCGTTGAAGGCAGTTACGAAAAACTGTTTTTT
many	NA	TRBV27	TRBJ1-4	CASRPRLGEKLFF	TGTGCCAGCAGACCCAGGCTAGGGGAAAAACTGTTTTTT
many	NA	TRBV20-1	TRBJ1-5	CSARRGNQPQHF	TGCAGTGCGAGACGTGGGAATCAGCCCCAGCATTTT
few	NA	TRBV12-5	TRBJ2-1	CASGQIVDRRNNKQFF	TGTGCTAGTGGTCAGATCGTAGACAGGCGCAACAATAAGCAGTTCTTC
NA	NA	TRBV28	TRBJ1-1	CASSQAQVNTEAFF	TGTGCCAGCAGCCAGGCGCAGGTGAACACTGAAGCTTTCTTT
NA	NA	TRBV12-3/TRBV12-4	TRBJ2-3	CASSMGLSTDTQYF	TGTGCCAGCAGCATGGGACTTAGCACAGATACGCAGTATTTT
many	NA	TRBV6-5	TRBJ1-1	CASSYSISRLNTEAFF	TGTGCCAGCAGTTACTCGATTAGCAGGTTGAACACTGAAGCTTTCTTT
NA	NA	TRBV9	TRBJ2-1	CASSVPGFGQFF	TGTGCCAGCAGCGTACCTGGATTTGGGCAGTTCTTC
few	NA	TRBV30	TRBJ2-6	CAWERGAGANVLTF	TGTGCCTGGGAGAGGGGAGCTGGGGCCAACGTCCTGACTTTC
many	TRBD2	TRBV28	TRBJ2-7	CASSPPGLATYEQYF	TGTGCCAGCAGCCCGCCGGGACTAGCGACCTACGAGCAGTACTTC
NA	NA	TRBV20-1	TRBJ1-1	CSAGSNTEAFF	TGCAGTGCGGGGTCGAACACTGAAGCTTTCTTT
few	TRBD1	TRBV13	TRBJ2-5	CASSLGQDRGETQYF	TGTGCCAGCAGCTTAGGCCAGGACAGGGGAGAGACCCAGTACTTC
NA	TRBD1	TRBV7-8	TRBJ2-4	CASSRGTGGSKNIQYF	TGTGCCAGCAGCCGCGGGACAGGGGGCTCCAAAAACATTCAGTACTTC
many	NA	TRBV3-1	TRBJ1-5	CASSQGGQGQPQHF	TGTGCCAGCAGCCAAGGGGGTCAGGGTCAGCCCCAGCATTTT
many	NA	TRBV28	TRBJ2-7	CASSQRQGGNEQYF	TGTGCCAGCAGCCAACGACAGGGAGGGAACGAGCAGTACTTC
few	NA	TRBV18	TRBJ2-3	CASSPQGGGYTDTQYF	TGTGCCAGCTCACCTCAGGGGGGAGGATACACAGATACGCAGTATTTT